The subject of this entry is one T cell receptor (beta chain). What it binds is not known. This CDR3 is built from 14 residues. V lost 3 bases and J lost 5; bases outside the gene matches: 7. For the second PCR, which ran for roughly 7 to 11 cycles, a sample-barcoded 5' primer and a J-beta primer mix were used. Tagging of each cDNA molecule was performed by a template-switch adaptor with 12 random nucleotides. One entry per CDR3 protein, called by TCRdb with MiXCR from the 5' RACE reads. Of under 750,000 distinct CDR3 sequences in the sample, around 48% are singletons; the top ten hold 20% to 25%. The data are from a study of blood T cells in healthy people across ages. Those donating, healthy Caucasian individuals from Russia, were aged about 6 to 95. Study-wide findings and caveats: Per-million-T-cell TCR beta diversity fell roughly linearly with age. Long-lived donors had more naive CD4+ cells and higher diversity than aged donors.

The sequence was collected from a man older than 75 in good health. Sequenced input: blood. The chain recombines TRBV12-3 or TRBV12-4 with TRBJ2-7, with 7 bases fitting TRBD1. In nucleotides, the CDR3 is TGTGCCAGCAGTTTTGACAGGGTCTTCAACGAGCAGTACTTC. Amino acid sequence: CASSFDRVFNEQYF.